The clone carrying this TCR beta chain qualifies as medium-sized. This sample is drawn from a study of CD4 and CD8 cells across lung adenocarcinoma regions. TCRdb recomputed calls from the PCR reads with MiXCR, one row per CDR3 protein. The sample has 11,000 or so distinct CDR3 sequences, 53% seen once. Localized lung adenocarcinoma, a non-small cell lung cancer, affected the donors. The receptor's source is a female donor with lung adenocarcinoma. The CD4 and CD8 labels of this study may be unreliable. The sample was CD8+ T cells from the center of a lung tumor.

The CDR3 loop is CASSDLQGAGGYTF. Written as DNA, the CDR3 is TGTGCCAGCAGTGACTTACAGGGGGCCGGGGGCTACACCTTC. The genes are TRBV6-1 and TRBJ1-2; 9 nucleotides align to TRBD1. Germline CDR1 is MNHNS and CDR2 is SASEGT. This CDR3 is built from 14 residues. The V segment lost 3 bases and the J segment 8 bases; nucleotides outside the gene matches: 7.